This paragraph covers one T cell receptor (beta chain) sequence. Its antigen is not known. Profiling relied on immunoSEQ multiplex PCR, and the TCRdb table lists in-frame clones only, not all of them. This sample has over 110,000 clones; under 95% occur once, and the top ten carry 5.1%. These data are taken from a study of T cell responses to AZD1222 COVID-19 vaccine. Points from the study as a whole: Two doses of AZD1222 preceded a rise in Spike-specific TCR breadth and depth. It should be noted that donors were predominantly white British and more often female, and clonal diversity was possibly underestimated.

Germline V gene data show CDR1 as SGHVS and CDR2 as FQNEAQ. V lost 5 bases and J lost 4; bases outside the gene matches: 5. The CDR3 length is 14 residues. The sample was peripheral blood, taken on day 0 of AZD1222 vaccination. V and J are TRBV7-8 and TRBJ1-2; TRBD1 aligns across 9 bases. The clonotype originates from an adult in good health. The CDR3 coding sequence is TGTGCCAGCAGCCCCACGGGACAGGGCTATGGCTACACCTTC. As protein: CASSPTGQGYGYTF. The variable domain in full, completed from reference TRBV7-8 and TRBJ1-2, reads GAGVSQSPRYKVAKRGQDVALRCDPISGHVSLFWYQQALGQGPEFLTYFQNEAQLDKSGLPSDRFFAERPEGSVSTLKIQRTQQEDSAVYLCASSPTGQGYGYTFGSGTRLTVV.